What follows are 5 T cell receptor beta chains derived from one specimen sequenced in a study of OX40 agonist ivuxolimab in advanced cancers. The data were produced by immunoSEQ multiplex PCR, yet TCRdb's version contains in-frame clones alone and is incomplete. This repertoire shows around 70,000 clones, 80% to 90% found once; its top ten account for about 1%. Sequencing used CD4+ or CD8+ T cells sorted from blood, obtained in a trial of the OX40 agonist ivuxolimab. The receptors here all came from an adult with an advanced solid tumor such as melanoma, head and neck, liver or kidney cancer.

Only one count was recorded for this clone. The J gene is TRBJ1-4, the V gene TRBV19; tentatively, D is TRBD1 (6 bases). The CDR3 contains 14 residues. Trimming left V 6 bases short and J 4 bases short, with 12 bases between. CDR1 and CDR2 from the germline V gene are LNHDA and SQIVND (reference sequence). CDR3 protein: CASSPTGNNEKLFF. The DNA for the CDR3 is TGTGCCAGTAGCCCGACAGGAAATAATGAAAAACTGTTTTTT.

The J gene is TRBJ1-6, the V gene TRBV4-1; D possibly corresponds to TRBD1 (5 bases). This CDR3 contains 14 residues. V was cut by 2 bases and J by 8 bases, with 10 bases left in between. CDR1 and CDR2 (germline): MGHRA, YSYEKL. CDR3 residues: CASSQFGRDSPLHF. DNA for the CDR3: TGCGCCAGCAGCCAATTTGGCAGGGATTCACCCCTCCACTTT.

J is TRBJ2-3 and V is TRBV4-3, with D possibly being TRBD2 (6 bases). The V gene lost 0 bases and the J gene lost 2 bases, with 15 bases spanning the gap. Germline V lookup: CDR1 LGHNA, CDR2 YSLEER. This CDR3 contains 17 residues. DNA for the CDR3: TGCGCCAGCAGCCAAGATCACGGGGGACTCGCCACAGATACGCAGTATTTT. Its translation: CASSQDHGGLATDTQYF.

The V and J genes are TRBV2 and TRBJ2-2; D unclear. This CDR3 region has 14 residues. Germline CDR1 and CDR2: SNHLY and FYNNEI. Trimming removed 6 bases at V and 7 bases at J, with 15 bases between. CDR3 amino acids: CASSPGSRVGELFF. CDR3 in DNA: TGTGCCAGCAGCCCGGGTTCTAGGGTCGGGGAGCTGTTTTTT.

The rearrangement joins TRBV11-2 to TRBJ2-7; D ambiguous. CDR3 size: 14 residues. Germline V lookup: CDR1 SGHAT, CDR2 FQNNGV. Trimming removed 2 bases from V and 1 base from J, with 9 bases in between. CDR3 sequence (DNA): TGTGCCAGCAGCTTAAGGGTAGGGTCCTACGAGCAGTACTTC. This sequence encodes CASSLRVGSYEQYF.